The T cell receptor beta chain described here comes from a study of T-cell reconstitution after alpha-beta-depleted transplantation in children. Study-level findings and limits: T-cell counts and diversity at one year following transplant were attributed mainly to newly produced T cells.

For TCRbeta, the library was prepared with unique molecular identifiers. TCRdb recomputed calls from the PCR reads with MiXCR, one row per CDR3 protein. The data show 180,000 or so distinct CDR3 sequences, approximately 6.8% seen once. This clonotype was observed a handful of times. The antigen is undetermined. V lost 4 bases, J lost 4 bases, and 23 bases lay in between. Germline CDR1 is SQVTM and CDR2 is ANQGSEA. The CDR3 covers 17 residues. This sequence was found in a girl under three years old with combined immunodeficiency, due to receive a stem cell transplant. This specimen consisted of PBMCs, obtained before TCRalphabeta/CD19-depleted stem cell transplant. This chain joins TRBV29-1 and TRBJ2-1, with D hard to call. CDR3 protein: CSVGFIEPRALYNEQFF. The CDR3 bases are TGCAGCGTTGGTTTTATAGAACCTCGGGCCCTTTACAATGAGCAGTTCTTC.